Detailed here is one T cell receptor (beta chain). This receptor's antigen is unknown. Base qualities are not at hand, and no much larger clone is one base apart. The sample belongs to a study of cytomegalovirus exposure and HLA in healthy donors (dated by TCRdb to 2015 to 2018). Regarding the complete study: In an earlier analysis of approximately 640 of the donors, under 300 Gb of sequence data and some 120 million unique TCR beta sequences from about 180 million T cells were reported. An early release that covered about 640 HLA-typed donors contained approximately 320 gigabases of sequencing data and tens of millions of unique TCR sequences. The genetic ancestry cluster associated with self-reported Caucasian donors included over 80% of the roughly 400 genotyped donors. The study was designed to test whether signatures of past pathogen exposure could be identified by cataloging public T cell receptors. The study used immunosequencing to profile the T cell repertoires of around 600 subjects and linked those repertoires to cytomegalovirus serostatus. In addition to the first cohort of roughly 670 subjects, a separate validation cohort of approximately 130 different subjects was used. The study combined high-throughput TCR immunosequencing, statistical association of individual TCRs with disease status, and machine learning to predict cytomegalovirus infection status. A later analysis re-examined previously published TCR beta repertoires from more than 600 donors and added high-resolution HLA genotyping to investigate patterns of TCR occurrence. In the later analysis, no new phenotypic data were used to find candidate immune exposures; instead, reliance was placed on TCR beta sequences and their occurrence across donors. To decide whether each TCR beta V gene segment behaved as functional or pseudogenic, an earlier analysis of 587 of the donors relied on high-throughput TCR beta sequencing. Donor age, sex, ethnicity and CMV serostatus were compiled alongside the repertoire data. A later genetic analysis used genome-wide SNP genotypes for about 60% of the roughly 700 donors, treating that subset as a discovery cohort. All discovery cohort repertoires had been generated using a single sequencing platform. HLA typing included class I and class II loci at four-digit resolution. The number of typed donors differed by locus: about 620-640 for A, B, C, DRB1 and DQB1; 522 for DQA1; 600 to 610 for DPA1; and roughly 490 for DPB1. Because of strong linkage in the cohort, a handful of DR-DQ haplotypes were treated as single units for association and clustering. Among roughly 400 genotyped donors of the cohort, an average of roughly 230,000 unique TCR beta nucleotide sequences was sequenced per donor, of which about 18% were non-productive.

Study-wide conclusions, independent of this receptor: The study listed 164 TCR beta chains as associated with cytomegalovirus. Strong co-occurrence of HLA alleles, especially DR and DQ, made assigning TCR associations to individual alleles difficult. The authors suggested that the approach could potentially be extended to other disease states and immunological phenotypes. The 87-base-pair reads could not distinguish some IMGT-functional V segments, including TRBV6-2 and TRBV6-3, so those segments were excluded. Because counts were too low, roughly 16 rarely observed V segments, including chromosome 9 orphons, were excluded from the earlier analysis of several hundred of the donors. According to a later analysis, most CMV-associated TCR beta chains appeared to be HLA-restricted, and the HLA associations seemed to be driven largely by CMV exposure. According to a later analysis, TCR association rates differed among HLA loci, with DRB1 alleles showing the most associated TCRs and HLA-C alleles showing the fewest. CMV serostatus was the only immune exposure information available for the cohort. Because HLA typing was unavailable for some donors at each locus, only the typed subset was used in association tests. A later analysis found that HLA-associated TCR beta chains were more clonally expanded and had lower generation probabilities than equally common non-associated chains. Broadly in line with IMGT annotations, most TCR beta V segments showed up in productive rearrangements about 87% or about 30% of the time in an earlier analysis of several hundred of the donors. A cluster of highly shared sequence variants was judged likely to be a technical artifact of the sequencing pipeline. Correlated functional status among segregating V segments might reflect linkage disequilibrium, but an unknown experimental factor could not be ruled out. In a later analysis, several top co-occurrence clusters were reported to appear linked to parvovirus B19, influenza, CMV and Epstein-Barr virus. Specific HLA alleles were associated with roughly 16,000 TCR beta sequences at a false discovery rate of 0.05 in a later analysis. In a later genetic analysis, fewer N-insertions in productive TCRs were reported among donors in an Asian-associated ancestry cluster than the roughly 640-donor mean. In vitro tests confirmed that a few of the cytomegalovirus-associated TCR beta chains recognize cytomegalovirus antigens. The presence/absence analyses assumed that sequencing depth was roughly uniform across donors, and that assumption may not be true. A further reported finding was that TCR beta sequences accurately predicted the HLA-A and HLA-B alleles for most subjects in the first cohort. Only TCR beta chains were sequenced in this cohort, and the absence of alpha or paired-chain data limited detectable features. While some public TCRs were present in many individuals, most TCR sequences turned up only very rarely across donors. A later genetic analysis associated a missense DCLRE1C variant with V-gene and J-gene trimming of TCR beta chains, and an independent cohort replicated the association. The classifier was reported to diagnose cytomegalovirus status with high specificity and sensitivity in both the original cohort and the validation cohort.

The germline V gene supplies CDR1 SQVTM and CDR2 ANQGSEA. The CDR3 covers 13 residues, taking in both the cysteine and the phenylalanine. Only the CDR3 portion is preserved as DNA: 39 bases, with reading frame beginning at the first base. Trimmed from V: 3 bases; trimmed from J: 7 bases; junction bases lacking a gene match: 8. Libraries were made using the immunoSEQ multiplex PCR assay. A mixture of 60 forward primers for TCR Vbeta segments and 13 reverse primers for TCR Jbeta segments was used in the multiplex PCR. Amplification of the CDR3 region of rearranged TCR beta genes was performed with a multiplex PCR assay on genomic DNA. The Illumina HiSeq System was used to sequence the amplified TCR beta libraries as 87-base-pair reads. The paper's data handling went like this. A later analysis counted tens of millions of unique TCR beta chains across the 690 or so repertoires, and roughly 10 million of these chains were shared by at least two donors. Raw reads were error-corrected and collapsed into unique sequences with a nearest-neighbor algorithm that merged closely related sequences to remove PCR and sequencing errors. V, D and J gene segments were assigned by aligning CDR3 sequences to IMGT reference sequences. Each retained sequence needed at least a six-nucleotide match to both a V gene segment and a J gene segment. A rearrangement was called productive if the CDR3 had no stop codons and remained in frame with V and J, and every other rearrangement was called non-productive. Following IMGT convention, CDR3 was defined as the stretch from the second conserved V-encoded cysteine to the conserved J-encoded phenylalanine. In an earlier analysis of roughly 580 of the donors, sequences lacking an unambiguous match to a single V gene segment were excluded. An earlier analysis of 587 of the donors called V segments functional above 56.7% productive rearrangements and segregating when the between-donor standard deviation exceeded 5%. To diagnose cytomegalovirus status from the catalog of TCR beta chain sequences, a statistical classification framework was built. In a later analysis, TCR nucleotide sequences were compared against IMGT/GENE-DB human TR gene sequences so that V and J genes could be assigned. In a later analysis, CDR3 sequences and most-parsimonious VDJ recombination scenarios were assigned using the TCRdist pipeline. In a later analysis, each TCR beta chain was defined by its CDR3 amino acid sequence together with its V-gene family, and reads lacking a unique V-gene family were excluded. To address suspected cross-contamination and a sequencing artifact, a later analysis removed a few hundred highly shared, low-generation-probability nucleotide sequences. In a later analysis, a clonal expansion index for each public chain was calculated from normalized within-repertoire ranks of inferred template counts. A later analysis computed generation probabilities with a VDJ recombination model fitted to out-of-frame rearrangements, and checked the results against IGoR. A later analysis scored TCR-TCR, TCR-HLA and TCR-CMV co-occurrence with hypergeometric tests, applying a repertoire-size bias correction to TCR pairs. In a later analysis, false discovery rates were estimated by permuting HLA or CMV assignments 20 times. In a later analysis, co-occurring TCRs were grouped using DBSCAN, with TCRdist sequence similarity added in when clustering inside HLA-allele-positive subsets. For co-occurrence clustering, repertoires with fewer than 30,000 or more than 120,000 public chains were excluded, along with five repertoires with anomalous nucleotide sharing. TCRdb took over this immuneACCESS table, retaining in-frame rearrangements with V and J assigned. Such tables are incomplete; in checked studies, under half of the missing clones stem from an unresolved V gene, and the remainder is unexplained. V and J calls and clone size are given by that table; D and trimming were obtained from the DNA. The sample yields 150,000 to 200,000 clones; around 80% were counted once. The top ten clonotypes cover roughly 7.1% of the sample.

The cohort comprised 550 to 700 healthy bone marrow donors. All cohort members were sampled while nominally healthy, although unrecorded immune exposures were likely present. The donor tested CMV seropositive and was one of the 289 seropositive cohort members. A peripheral blood sample was collected from each donor, and TCR beta sequencing was performed on peripheral blood mononuclear cells. Genomic DNA was extracted from the blood cell samples with the Qiagen DNeasy Blood Extraction Kit. The specimen was PBMCs. The chain couples TRBV29-1 to TRBJ2-7, with 8 junctional bases fitting TRBD2. The receptor comes from a woman in her 40s in good health and CMV-seropositive. The CDR3 region has the sequence CSVEAGGAGEQYF. DNA sequence: TGCAGCGTTGAGGCCGGGGGGGCGGGGGAGCAGTACTTC.